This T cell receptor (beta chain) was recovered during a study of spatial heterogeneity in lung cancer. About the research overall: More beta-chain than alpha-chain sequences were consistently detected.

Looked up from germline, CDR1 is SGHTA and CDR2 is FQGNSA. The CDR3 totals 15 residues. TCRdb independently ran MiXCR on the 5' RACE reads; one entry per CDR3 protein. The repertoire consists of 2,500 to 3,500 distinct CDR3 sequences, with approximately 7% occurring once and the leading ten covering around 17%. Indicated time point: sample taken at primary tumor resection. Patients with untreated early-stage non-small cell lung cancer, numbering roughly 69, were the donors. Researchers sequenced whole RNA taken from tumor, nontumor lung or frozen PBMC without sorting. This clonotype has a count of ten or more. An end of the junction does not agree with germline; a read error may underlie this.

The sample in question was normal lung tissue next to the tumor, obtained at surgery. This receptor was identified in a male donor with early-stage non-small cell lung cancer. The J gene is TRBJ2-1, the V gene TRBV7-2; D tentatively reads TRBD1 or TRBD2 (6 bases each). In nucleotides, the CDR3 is TGTGCCAGCAGCTTAGGACTAGGGGGGTACAGTGAGCAGTTCTTC. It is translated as CASSLGLGGYSEQFF.